The T cell receptor beta chain under discussion was sequenced for a study of CD8+ T cells in alopecia areata. Looked up from germline, CDR1 is SQVTM and CDR2 is ANQGSEA. V gave up 4 bases and J gave up 7 bases, with 13 bases separating them. There are 13 residues in the CDR3. This clone was counted only a few times. The authors extracted RNA and reverse transcribed it into cDNA as the sequencing template. Data came from immunoSEQ multiplex PCR; TCRdb stores just in-frame clones and leaves some out. Counted here are approximately 180,000 clones, approximately 56% occurring once; the ten biggest clones make up approximately 15%.

The TCR sequence derives from a human donor with alopecia areata. The chain uses TRBV29-1 and TRBJ1-4; D is uncertain. The source material was CD4+ T cells sorted from blood, sampled at week 0. CDR3 nucleotides: TGCAGCGTTGTGTTACGGTTTGGTGAAAAACTGTTTTTT. Protein product: CSVVLRFGEKLFF.